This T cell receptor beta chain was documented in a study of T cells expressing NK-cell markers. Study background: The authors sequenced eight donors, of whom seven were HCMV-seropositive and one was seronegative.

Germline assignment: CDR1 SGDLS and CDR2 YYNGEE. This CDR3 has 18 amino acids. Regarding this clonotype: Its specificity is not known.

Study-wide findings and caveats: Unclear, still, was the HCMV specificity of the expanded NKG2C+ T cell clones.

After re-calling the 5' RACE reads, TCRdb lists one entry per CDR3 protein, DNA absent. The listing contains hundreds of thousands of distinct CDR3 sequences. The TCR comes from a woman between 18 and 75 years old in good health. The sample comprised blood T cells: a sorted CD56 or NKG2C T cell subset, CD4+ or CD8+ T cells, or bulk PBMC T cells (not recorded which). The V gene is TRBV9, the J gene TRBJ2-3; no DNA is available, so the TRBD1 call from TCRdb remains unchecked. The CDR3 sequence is CASSLAGGTGGITDTQYF.